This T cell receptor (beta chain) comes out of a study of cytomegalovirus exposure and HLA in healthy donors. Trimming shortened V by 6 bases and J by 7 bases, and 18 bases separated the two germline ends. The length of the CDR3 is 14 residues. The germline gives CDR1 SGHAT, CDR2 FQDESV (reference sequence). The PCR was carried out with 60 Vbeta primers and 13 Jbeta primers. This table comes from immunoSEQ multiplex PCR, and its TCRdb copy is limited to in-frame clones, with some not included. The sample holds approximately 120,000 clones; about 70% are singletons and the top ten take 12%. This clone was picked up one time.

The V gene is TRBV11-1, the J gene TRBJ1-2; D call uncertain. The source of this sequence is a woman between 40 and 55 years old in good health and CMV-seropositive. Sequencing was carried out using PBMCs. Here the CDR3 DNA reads TGTGCCAGCAGTTCGAATTGGGAGCTGTCTGGCTACACCTTC. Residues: CASSSNWELSGYTF. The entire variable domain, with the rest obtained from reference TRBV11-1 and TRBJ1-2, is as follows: EAEVAQSPRYKITEKSQAVAFWCDPISGHATLYWYRQILGQGPELLVQFQDESVVDDSQLPKDRFSAERLKGVDSTLKIQPAELGDSAMYLCASSSNWELSGYTFGSGTRLTVV.